A selection of T cell receptor beta chains follows, all from one sample in a study of identical twins. One entry per CDR3 protein, called by TCRdb with MiXCR from the 5' RACE reads. The table shows 700,000 or so distinct CDR3 sequences, with less than 10% occurring only once. The sample was also reused in another study, on yellow fever vaccine responses in identical twins.

The specimen was PBMCs. The receptors stem from a young woman in good health. CDR3s include the opening cysteine and the closing phenylalanine or tryptophan. Each record gives: D gene, clone size, V gene, J gene, CDR3 DNA, CDR3 protein. D genes are given only for firm matches. The size field is filled for only some rows; it gives once, few, many or a size class.

D gene: NA
clone size: few
V gene: TRBV20-1
J gene: TRBJ2-2
CDR3 DNA: TGCAGTGCTAGCCCAGGTGGGGCCGGGGAGCTGTTTTTT
CDR3 protein: CSASPGGAGELFF

D gene: TRBD2
clone size: many
V gene: TRBV28
J gene: TRBJ2-4
CDR3 DNA: TGTGCCAGCAGTTTAGGGGGGGGTGGAAACATTCAGTACTTC
CDR3 protein: CASSLGGGGNIQYF

D gene: NA
clone size: many
V gene: TRBV5-1
J gene: TRBJ1-1
CDR3 DNA: TGCGCCAGCAGCTTGGCCGGTAACAGCTACACTGAAGCTTTCTTT
CDR3 protein: CASSLAGNSYTEAFF

D gene: NA
clone size: NA
V gene: TRBV29-1
J gene: TRBJ2-1
CDR3 DNA: TGCAGCGTATCGACAGTAGACCTTAGTGCTGAGCAGTTCTTC
CDR3 protein: CSVSTVDLSAEQFF

D gene: NA
clone size: many
V gene: TRBV29-1
J gene: TRBJ1-2
CDR3 DNA: TGCAGCGTTGGGCCTAACTATGGCTACACCTTC
CDR3 protein: CSVGPNYGYTF

D gene: NA
clone size: many
V gene: TRBV12-3/TRBV12-4
J gene: TRBJ1-2
CDR3 DNA: TGTGCCAGCAGTTTAATCAGCTATGGCTACACCTTC
CDR3 protein: CASSLISYGYTF

D gene: TRBD2
clone size: NA
V gene: TRBV6-1
J gene: TRBJ2-2
CDR3 DNA: TGTGCCAGCAGTGGAGCGGGGGGTCTTCAAGGGACCGGGGAGCTGTTTTTT
CDR3 protein: CASSGAGGLQGTGELFF

D gene: NA
clone size: NA
V gene: TRBV5-1
J gene: TRBJ2-1
CDR3 DNA: TGCGCCAGCAGCTTGCTGGGACAGGGGACTAGCGGAAAAAATGAGCAGTTCTTC
CDR3 protein: CASSLLGQGTSGKNEQFF

D gene: NA
clone size: NA
V gene: TRBV20-1
J gene: TRBJ1-5
CDR3 DNA: TGCAGTGCTAGGGTTAAAGATCAGCCCCAGCATTTT
CDR3 protein: CSARVKDQPQHF

D gene: TRBD1
clone size: few
V gene: TRBV12-5
J gene: TRBJ2-7
CDR3 DNA: TGTGCTAGTGGTAATGGACAGGACTCCTACGAGCAGTACTTC
CDR3 protein: CASGNGQDSYEQYF

D gene: TRBD2
clone size: NA
V gene: TRBV7-8
J gene: TRBJ2-2
CDR3 DNA: TGTGCCAGCAGCAGGACTAGCGGGAGGACCTACACCGGGAAGCTGTTTTTT
CDR3 protein: CASSRTSGRTYTGKLFF

D gene: TRBD2
clone size: many
V gene: TRBV7-8
J gene: TRBJ2-1
CDR3 DNA: TGTGCCAGCAGCTTTTCGGGGACTAGTCTTTTAAATGAGCAGTTCTTC
CDR3 protein: CASSFSGTSLLNEQFF

D gene: NA
clone size: few
V gene: TRBV4-2
J gene: TRBJ2-5
CDR3 DNA: TGTGCCAGCAGCCAAGTCGGCAGGGAGGAGACCCAGTACTTC
CDR3 protein: CASSQVGREETQYF

D gene: TRBD2
clone size: few
V gene: TRBV11-1
J gene: TRBJ2-7
CDR3 DNA: TGTGCCAGCAGTCCCCAGGGAATGGTTGCGGGAGATCCCTACGAGCAGTACTTC
CDR3 protein: CASSPQGMVAGDPYEQYF

D gene: TRBD1
clone size: few
V gene: TRBV28
J gene: TRBJ1-4
CDR3 DNA: TGTGCCAGCAGTGGGGGGGACAGGGGCGATGAAAAACTGTTTTTT
CDR3 protein: CASSGGDRGDEKLFF

D gene: TRBD2
clone size: many
V gene: TRBV29-1
J gene: TRBJ2-1
CDR3 DNA: TGCAGCGTATGGGTCAGGGAGGGCAATGAGCAGTTCTTC
CDR3 protein: CSVWVREGNEQFF

D gene: TRBD1
clone size: few
V gene: TRBV6-1
J gene: TRBJ2-3
CDR3 DNA: TGTGCCAGCAGCTCCCGAACCGGGACAGGGCACACAGATACGCAGTATTTT
CDR3 protein: CASSSRTGTGHTDTQYF

D gene: NA
clone size: few
V gene: TRBV4-1
J gene: TRBJ2-7
CDR3 DNA: TGCGCCAGCAGCCAAGACTACCCCTCCTACGAGCAGTACTTC
CDR3 protein: CASSQDYPSYEQYF

D gene: NA
clone size: few
V gene: TRBV7-8
J gene: TRBJ2-7
CDR3 DNA: TGTGCCAGCAGCTTTCCAGACAGCAGCTCCTACGAGCAGTACTTC
CDR3 protein: CASSFPDSSSYEQYF

D gene: NA
clone size: NA
V gene: TRBV12-3/TRBV12-4
J gene: TRBJ2-3
CDR3 DNA: TGTGCCAGCAGTTCCGGATACCGAGATACGCAGTATTTT
CDR3 protein: CASSSGYRDTQYF

D gene: TRBD2
clone size: few
V gene: TRBV11-2
J gene: TRBJ2-2
CDR3 DNA: TGTGCCAGCAGCTTAGTAGCCACTAGCGGGAGAGGCACCGGGGAGCTGTTTTTT
CDR3 protein: CASSLVATSGRGTGELFF

D gene: NA
clone size: few
V gene: TRBV5-1
J gene: TRBJ2-7
CDR3 DNA: TGCGCCAGCAGCTTTTGGGGGGACGAGCAGTACTTC
CDR3 protein: CASSFWGDEQYF

D gene: NA
clone size: few
V gene: TRBV20-1
J gene: TRBJ2-4
CDR3 DNA: TGCAGTGCTAGGGACCATAGAATAGCCAAAAACATTCAGTACTTC
CDR3 protein: CSARDHRIAKNIQYF

D gene: NA
clone size: many
V gene: TRBV4-1
J gene: TRBJ2-2
CDR3 DNA: TGCGCCAGCAGCCAAGGATCCGAGCGGTACACCGGGGAGCTGTTTTTT
CDR3 protein: CASSQGSERYTGELFF

D gene: NA
clone size: NA
V gene: TRBV7-2
J gene: TRBJ2-1
CDR3 DNA: TGTGCCAGCAGCGTACGCGGCCTGACAGCCTACAATGAGCAGTTCTTC
CDR3 protein: CASSVRGLTAYNEQFF

D gene: TRBD2
clone size: NA
V gene: TRBV24-1
J gene: TRBJ2-3
CDR3 DNA: TGTGCCACCAGTGATGTAGAAGCGGGGGTTGGGGATACGCAGTATTTT
CDR3 protein: CATSDVEAGVGDTQYF

D gene: TRBD1
clone size: NA
V gene: TRBV11-2
J gene: TRBJ1-2
CDR3 DNA: TGTGCCAGCAGCTCCGAGGGGGCTAGATATGGCTACACCTTC
CDR3 protein: CASSSEGARYGYTF

D gene: TRBD1
clone size: many
V gene: TRBV7-9
J gene: TRBJ2-5
CDR3 DNA: TGTGCCAGCAGCGGGGACAGGAATAAAGAGACCCAGTACTTC
CDR3 protein: CASSGDRNKETQYF

D gene: NA
clone size: few
V gene: TRBV6-1
J gene: TRBJ1-6
CDR3 DNA: TGTGCCAGCAGTGATTACTCCGGGTTCACAGGCTCACCCCTCCACTTT
CDR3 protein: CASSDYSGFTGSPLHF

D gene: TRBD2
clone size: NA
V gene: TRBV7-9
J gene: TRBJ2-2
CDR3 DNA: TGTGCCAGCAGCACCCGACTAGCGGCGAACACCGGGGAGCTGTTTTTT
CDR3 protein: CASSTRLAANTGELFF

D gene: NA
clone size: many
V gene: TRBV11-2
J gene: TRBJ2-7
CDR3 DNA: TGTGCCAGCAGCTTAGGTCCTTCCTACGAGCAGTACTTC
CDR3 protein: CASSLGPSYEQYF

D gene: NA
clone size: few
V gene: TRBV7-9
J gene: TRBJ2-2
CDR3 DNA: TGTGCCAGCGGATTGGGTGGCCGGGCGAACACCGGGGAGCTGTTTTTT
CDR3 protein: CASGLGGRANTGELFF

D gene: NA
clone size: many
V gene: TRBV29-1
J gene: TRBJ2-5
CDR3 DNA: TGCAGCGTTGACCGGAACCAAGAGACCCAGTACTTC
CDR3 protein: CSVDRNQETQYF

D gene: TRBD2
clone size: NA
V gene: TRBV6-5
J gene: TRBJ2-1
CDR3 DNA: TGTGCCAGCAGTTACTCTGAGATAGCGGGGTACAATGAGCAGTTCTTC
CDR3 protein: CASSYSEIAGYNEQFF

D gene: NA
clone size: few
V gene: TRBV3-1
J gene: TRBJ1-5
CDR3 DNA: TGTGCCAGCAGCCCCCAGCCGGGGAATCAGCCCCAGCATTTT
CDR3 protein: CASSPQPGNQPQHF

D gene: NA
clone size: many
V gene: TRBV7-9
J gene: TRBJ1-2
CDR3 DNA: TGTGCCAGCAGTAATGAGGGGCCTACGAACGGCTACACCTTC
CDR3 protein: CASSNEGPTNGYTF

D gene: NA
clone size: few
V gene: TRBV7-9
J gene: TRBJ2-4
CDR3 DNA: TGTGCCAGCAGCTTGAGTAGGGACGGGATAGCCAAAAACATTCAGTACTTC
CDR3 protein: CASSLSRDGIAKNIQYF

D gene: NA
clone size: NA
V gene: TRBV11-2
J gene: TRBJ2-4
CDR3 DNA: TGTGCCAGCAGCTTAGTATACAATTCCAAAAACATTCAGTACTTC
CDR3 protein: CASSLVYNSKNIQYF

D gene: TRBD2
clone size: NA
V gene: TRBV20-1
J gene: TRBJ2-5
CDR3 DNA: TGCAGTGCCCATTTCCGACTAGCGGGGAAAGAGACCCAGTACTTC
CDR3 protein: CSAHFRLAGKETQYF

D gene: NA
clone size: NA
V gene: TRBV12-3/TRBV12-4
J gene: TRBJ1-1
CDR3 DNA: TGTGCCAGCATCAAACGCAGGGAGGGGACTGAAGCTTTCTTT
CDR3 protein: CASIKRREGTEAFF

D gene: NA
clone size: many
V gene: TRBV15
J gene: TRBJ1-5
CDR3 DNA: TGTGCCACCAGCAGACGAGGGGTTCGGGGATCTCAGCCCCAGCATTTT
CDR3 protein: CATSRRGVRGSQPQHF

D gene: NA
clone size: many
V gene: TRBV5-1
J gene: TRBJ1-6
CDR3 DNA: TGCGCCAGCAGCTTGAGACAGGCCGAAGGTTCACCCCTCCACTTT
CDR3 protein: CASSLRQAEGSPLHF

D gene: NA
clone size: many
V gene: TRBV12-3/TRBV12-4
J gene: TRBJ2-7
CDR3 DNA: TGTGCCAGCAGTTTTGCGGGATTGGGTTCCTACGAGCAGTACTTC
CDR3 protein: CASSFAGLGSYEQYF

D gene: NA
clone size: few
V gene: TRBV25-1
J gene: TRBJ2-5
CDR3 DNA: TGTGCCAGCAGTGACCTGTCGCGGGAAGAGACCCAGTACTTC
CDR3 protein: CASSDLSREETQYF

D gene: NA
clone size: few
V gene: TRBV7-8
J gene: TRBJ2-7
CDR3 DNA: TGTGCCAGCAGCTTAAAGAGTGACATATACGAGCAGTACTTC
CDR3 protein: CASSLKSDIYEQYF

D gene: NA
clone size: few
V gene: TRBV3-1
J gene: TRBJ2-7
CDR3 DNA: TGTGCCAGCAGCCCCCGCCTCAGACAGTCGAGGTACGAGCAGTACTTC
CDR3 protein: CASSPRLRQSRYEQYF

D gene: TRBD1
clone size: NA
V gene: TRBV5-1
J gene: TRBJ1-1
CDR3 DNA: TGCGCCAGCAGCTACGGACAGGGCGTCCTCATGAACACTGAAGCTTTCTTT
CDR3 protein: CASSYGQGVLMNTEAFF

D gene: NA
clone size: few
V gene: TRBV9
J gene: TRBJ2-6
CDR3 DNA: TGTGCCAGCAGCGTAGAAACTTTGATGGGGAGCAAATCTGGGGCCAACGTCCTGACTTTC
CDR3 protein: CASSVETLMGSKSGANVLTF

D gene: NA
clone size: few
V gene: TRBV3-1
J gene: TRBJ2-2
CDR3 DNA: TGTGCCAGCAAGGATAGCTCGGTCACCGGGGAGCTGTTTTTT
CDR3 protein: CASKDSSVTGELFF

D gene: NA
clone size: few
V gene: TRBV5-1
J gene: TRBJ2-1
CDR3 DNA: TGCGCCAGCAGCTTGGGACTGCACTACAATGAGCAGTTCTTC
CDR3 protein: CASSLGLHYNEQFF

D gene: NA
clone size: few
V gene: TRBV5-1
J gene: TRBJ2-2
CDR3 DNA: TGCGCCAGCAGCTTGGCGAAGGGGACCGGGGAGCTGTTTTTT
CDR3 protein: CASSLAKGTGELFF

D gene: TRBD2
clone size: NA
V gene: TRBV27
J gene: TRBJ2-2
CDR3 DNA: TGTGCCAGCAGCCGAGGGGACTACTCGAACACCGGGGAGCTGTTTTTT
CDR3 protein: CASSRGDYSNTGELFF

D gene: TRBD1
clone size: few
V gene: TRBV10-3
J gene: TRBJ2-7
CDR3 DNA: TGTGCCACCCGGGACAGGGGTGGCAACGAGCAGTACTTC
CDR3 protein: CATRDRGGNEQYF

D gene: TRBD2
clone size: NA
V gene: TRBV6-1
J gene: TRBJ2-3
CDR3 DNA: TGTGCCAGCAGGCCACTAGCGGCGAGTGTGATCGCGCAGTATTTT
CDR3 protein: CASRPLAASVIAQYF

D gene: NA
clone size: many
V gene: TRBV12-3/TRBV12-4
J gene: TRBJ1-1
CDR3 DNA: TGTGCCAGTACGGAGGGTGGGAAAATCAACACTGAAGCTTTCTTT
CDR3 protein: CASTEGGKINTEAFF

D gene: TRBD2
clone size: few
V gene: TRBV4-3
J gene: TRBJ2-2
CDR3 DNA: TGCGCCAGCAGCCACGTGATAGCGGGAGGGGGGACCGGGGAGCTGTTTTTT
CDR3 protein: CASSHVIAGGGTGELFF

D gene: TRBD2
clone size: NA
V gene: TRBV10-3
J gene: TRBJ2-5
CDR3 DNA: TGTGCCATCAGTGATGAGGTTAGGCTAGCGGGAGTAGAGACCCAGTACTTC
CDR3 protein: CAISDEVRLAGVETQYF

D gene: NA
clone size: few
V gene: TRBV6-5
J gene: TRBJ2-5
CDR3 DNA: TGTGCCAGCAGTTACTCGACGGGGGAGACCCAGTACTTC
CDR3 protein: CASSYSTGETQYF

D gene: NA
clone size: many
V gene: TRBV12-3/TRBV12-4
J gene: TRBJ2-1
CDR3 DNA: TGTGCCAGCAGTCCTTCGGCCGGCCATGAGCAGTTCTTC
CDR3 protein: CASSPSAGHEQFF

D gene: NA
clone size: many
V gene: TRBV12-3/TRBV12-4
J gene: TRBJ2-5
CDR3 DNA: TGTGCCAGCGGAAAGTCGTTAGGGGACGAAGAGACCCAGTACTTC
CDR3 protein: CASGKSLGDEETQYF